A selection of T cell receptor beta chains follows, all from one sample in a study of blood T cell repertoires in COVID-19. Assay used: immunoSEQ multiplex PCR; TCRdb lists only in-frame clones, some missing. Of 55,000 to 65,000 clones listed, roughly 91% are singletons. The sample consisted of peripheral blood. Source of these receptors: a human donor in a cohort sampled during active COVID-19. Both conserved end residues are part of each CDR3. Each record gives: J gene, clone size, V gene, D gene, CDR3 DNA, CDR3 protein. D genes are given only for firm matches. Clone size appears in some rows only: once, few, many, or a class for an expanded clone.

j_gene: TRBJ2-5; abundance: .; v_gene: TRBV7-2; d_gene: TRBD1; CDR3nt: TGTGCCAGCAGCCCCCCGGGACAGCCGAGGGAGACCCAGTACTTC; CDR3aa: CASSPPGQPRETQYF
j_gene: TRBJ1-1; abundance: .; v_gene: TRBV19; d_gene: .; CDR3nt: TGTGCCAGTAGTATCGCGAGGGTCGGGAACACTGAAGCTTTCTTT; CDR3aa: CASSIARVGNTEAFF
j_gene: TRBJ1-1; abundance: .; v_gene: TRBV7-9; d_gene: .; CDR3nt: TGTGCCAGCAGCCTGGGCGGAGGAGCTTTCTTT; CDR3aa: CASSLGGGAFF
j_gene: TRBJ1-2; abundance: .; v_gene: TRBV7-3; d_gene: TRBD1; CDR3nt: TGTGCCAGCAGCTTAAGGGGACAGGGGAGTAGTGGCTACACCTTC; CDR3aa: CASSLRGQGSSGYTF
j_gene: TRBJ2-2; abundance: .; v_gene: TRBV4-1; d_gene: TRBD1; CDR3nt: TGCGCCAGCAGCCATCCACCCGGGACAGGGGACACCGGGGAGCTGTTTTTT; CDR3aa: CASSHPPGTGDTGELFF
j_gene: TRBJ1-2; abundance: .; v_gene: TRBV3-1/TRBV3-2; d_gene: .; CDR3nt: TGTGCCAGCAGCCAATTTATAACTAACTATGGCTACACCTTC; CDR3aa: CASSQFITNYGYTF
j_gene: TRBJ1-2; abundance: .; v_gene: TRBV7-9; d_gene: TRBD1; CDR3nt: TGTGCCAGCAGCTTAGCGGGACAGGGGGCCTCTGGCTACACCTTC; CDR3aa: CASSLAGQGASGYTF
j_gene: TRBJ2-4; abundance: .; v_gene: TRBV6-1; d_gene: TRBD2; CDR3nt: TGTGCCAGCAGTGACACGTCGGGGGGATTAAACATTCAGTACTTC; CDR3aa: CASSDTSGGLNIQYF
j_gene: TRBJ2-5; abundance: .; v_gene: TRBV7-9; d_gene: .; CDR3nt: TGTGCCAGCAGCCACAGGAGCTACCAAGAGACCCAGTACTTC; CDR3aa: CASSHRSYQETQYF
j_gene: TRBJ2-5; abundance: .; v_gene: TRBV7-2; d_gene: TRBD2; CDR3nt: TGTGCCAGCAGCACCTTTAGCGGGACCGAGACCCAGTACTTC; CDR3aa: CASSTFSGTETQYF
j_gene: TRBJ2-7; abundance: .; v_gene: TRBV7-3; d_gene: .; CDR3nt: TGTGCCAGCAGCATCAACAGGTTTAACGAGCAGTACTTC; CDR3aa: CASSINRFNEQYF
j_gene: TRBJ1-5; abundance: .; v_gene: TRBV12-5; d_gene: TRBD1; CDR3nt: TGTGCTAGTGGTTTGCCACGGACAGGGAAGTGTAATCAGCCCCAGCATTTT; CDR3aa: CASGLPRTGKCNQPQHF
j_gene: TRBJ2-1; abundance: .; v_gene: TRBV5-1; d_gene: .; CDR3nt: TGCGCCAGCAGCTTGGCGGTGACAGGTAATCGCAATGAGCAGTTCTTC; CDR3aa: CASSLAVTGNRNEQFF
j_gene: TRBJ2-7; abundance: .; v_gene: TRBV12-5; d_gene: .; CDR3nt: TGTGCTAGTGGTTTGGTTCGACAGGCCATATCCTACGAGCAGTACTTC; CDR3aa: CASGLVRQAISYEQYF
j_gene: TRBJ2-1; abundance: .; v_gene: TRBV19; d_gene: .; CDR3nt: TGTGCCAGTAGTACAGGGGCAAACAATGAGCAGTTCTTC; CDR3aa: CASSTGANNEQFF
j_gene: TRBJ1-1; abundance: .; v_gene: TRBV7-9; d_gene: .; CDR3nt: TGTGCCAGCAGCTTAAATGAGGGAAGGAACACTGAAGCTTTCTTT; CDR3aa: CASSLNEGRNTEAFF
j_gene: TRBJ1-5; abundance: .; v_gene: TRBV3-1/TRBV3-2; d_gene: .; CDR3nt: TGTGCCAGCAGCCCCCGGGGGGGCAATCAGCCCCAGCATTTT; CDR3aa: CASSPRGGNQPQHF
j_gene: TRBJ1-2; abundance: .; v_gene: TRBV18; d_gene: TRBD1; CDR3nt: TGTGCCAGCTCTCCGGGACAGGGGGCCTTTGGCTACACCTTC; CDR3aa: CASSPGQGAFGYTF
j_gene: TRBJ2-7; abundance: .; v_gene: TRBV4-2; d_gene: .; CDR3nt: TGTGCCAGCAGCCCGCCGGGGAGTGCCTACGAGCAGTACTTC; CDR3aa: CASSPPGSAYEQYF
j_gene: TRBJ2-7; abundance: .; v_gene: TRBV18; d_gene: TRBD2; CDR3nt: TGTGCCAGCTCACGACTAGCGCAAGACGAGCAGTACTTC; CDR3aa: CASSRLAQDEQYF
j_gene: TRBJ2-1; abundance: .; v_gene: TRBV5-1; d_gene: .; CDR3nt: TGCGCCAGCAGCTTGGCCCTTGCCGGCAATGAGCAGTTCTTC; CDR3aa: CASSLALAGNEQFF
j_gene: TRBJ2-3; abundance: .; v_gene: TRBV2; d_gene: TRBD2; CDR3nt: TGTGCCACCACTGAGACTAGCGGGGGGCGGGGAGATACGCAGTATTTT; CDR3aa: CATTETSGGRGDTQYF
j_gene: TRBJ1-1; abundance: .; v_gene: TRBV18; d_gene: TRBD1; CDR3nt: TGTGCCAGCTCAGGACAGGGGGCGAACACTGAAGCTTTCTTT; CDR3aa: CASSGQGANTEAFF
j_gene: TRBJ2-5; abundance: once; v_gene: TRBV12-3/TRBV12-4; d_gene: .; CDR3nt: TGTGCCAGCAGTTTTTCAGGGGAGACCCAGTACTTC; CDR3aa: CASSFSGETQYF
j_gene: TRBJ1-2; abundance: .; v_gene: TRBV4-3; d_gene: TRBD1; CDR3nt: TGCGCCAGCAGCCAAGGTATCGAAGGGGGCGGGAAGCGGTATGGCTACACCTTC; CDR3aa: CASSQGIEGGGKRYGYTF
j_gene: TRBJ1-4; abundance: .; v_gene: TRBV9; d_gene: .; CDR3nt: TGTGCCAGCAGCGTAGGTCTCCCGCGGGGTGAAAAACTGTTTTTT; CDR3aa: CASSVGLPRGEKLFF
j_gene: TRBJ2-5; abundance: .; v_gene: TRBV6-5; d_gene: TRBD1; CDR3nt: TGTGCCGCGAAAGGGGGCGGAGCGGCAACCCAGTACTTC; CDR3aa: CAAKGGGAATQYF
j_gene: TRBJ2-5; abundance: .; v_gene: TRBV15; d_gene: .; CDR3nt: TGTGCCACCAGCAGAGATCAGGGTACAGGGCCGACTCAAGAGACCCAGTACTTC; CDR3aa: CATSRDQGTGPTQETQYF
j_gene: TRBJ1-1; abundance: .; v_gene: TRBV25-1; d_gene: .; CDR3nt: TGTGCCAGCAGTGGCCCAGGGTTGTTGACTGAAGCTTTCTTT; CDR3aa: CASSGPGLLTEAFF
j_gene: TRBJ1-4; abundance: .; v_gene: TRBV19; d_gene: .; CDR3nt: TGTGCCAGTAGTATGGTCGGGGAAAAACTGTTTTTT; CDR3aa: CASSMVGEKLFF
j_gene: TRBJ2-7; abundance: .; v_gene: TRBV10-3; d_gene: .; CDR3nt: TGTGCCATCAGTGAGGGTAGTAGGTCAGGGAACCTATACGAGCAGTACTTC; CDR3aa: CAISEGSRSGNLYEQYF
j_gene: TRBJ2-7; abundance: .; v_gene: TRBV10-2; d_gene: TRBD2; CDR3nt: TGCGCCAGCAGCCAAGCGGGAGAGGCGGACGAGCAGTACTTC; CDR3aa: CASSQAGEADEQYF
j_gene: TRBJ1-1; abundance: once; v_gene: TRBV28; d_gene: .; CDR3nt: TGTGCCAGCAGTCGGACAACCGAGAACACTGAAGCTTTCTTT; CDR3aa: CASSRTTENTEAFF
j_gene: TRBJ2-5; abundance: .; v_gene: TRBV12-3/TRBV12-4; d_gene: .; CDR3nt: TGTGCCAGCAGTTCCCGGACTTCCATGTACTTC; CDR3aa: CASSSRTSMYF
j_gene: TRBJ1-1; abundance: .; v_gene: TRBV6-5; d_gene: .; CDR3nt: TGTGCCAGCATTCCCGGAAGGGGAAGCACTGAAGCTTTCTTT; CDR3aa: CASIPGRGSTEAFF
j_gene: TRBJ1-1; abundance: once; v_gene: TRBV7-9; d_gene: TRBD1; CDR3nt: TGTGCCAGCAGCCTTAGGGACAGGGGGAACACTGAAGCTTTCTTT; CDR3aa: CASSLRDRGNTEAFF
j_gene: TRBJ2-5; abundance: .; v_gene: TRBV5-8; d_gene: TRBD2; CDR3nt: TGTGCCAGCAGCCCGGGACTAGCGGGAGGCGGTGGGCAAGAGACCCAGTACTTC; CDR3aa: CASSPGLAGGGGQETQYF
j_gene: TRBJ1-6; abundance: .; v_gene: TRBV3-1/TRBV3-2; d_gene: .; CDR3nt: TGTGCCAGCAGCAAGACCGGGACAAACTCACCCCTCCACTTT; CDR3aa: CASSKTGTNSPLHF
j_gene: TRBJ2-7; abundance: .; v_gene: TRBV11-1; d_gene: .; CDR3nt: TGTGCCAGCGGGGCAGGGGCCTTAGGTGAGCAGTACTTC; CDR3aa: CASGAGALGEQYF
j_gene: TRBJ1-2; abundance: .; v_gene: TRBV19; d_gene: TRBD1; CDR3nt: TGTGCCAGTAGTCAACAGGGGACGATATTAAGCAGGGGCTACACCTTC; CDR3aa: CASSQQGTILSRGYTF
j_gene: TRBJ1-5; abundance: .; v_gene: TRBV27; d_gene: .; CDR3nt: TGTGCCAGCAGTTGGTCTTTAGAGCAGCCCCAGCATTTT; CDR3aa: CASSWSLEQPQHF
j_gene: TRBJ2-7; abundance: .; v_gene: TRBV29-1; d_gene: TRBD2; CDR3nt: TGCAGCGTCCCGGGACTAGCATTCCACGAGCAGTACTTC; CDR3aa: CSVPGLAFHEQYF
j_gene: TRBJ2-1; abundance: once; v_gene: TRBV5-4; d_gene: TRBD2; CDR3nt: TGTGCCAGCAGCACAGGACTAGCGGGGGGGCTTGTCTACAATGAGCAGTTCTTC; CDR3aa: CASSTGLAGGLVYNEQFF
j_gene: TRBJ2-5; abundance: .; v_gene: TRBV21-1; d_gene: .; CDR3nt: TGTGCCAGCAGCCTTCGGACTAGCGGGGGACGAGAGACCCAGTACTTC; CDR3aa: CASSLRTSGGRETQYF
j_gene: TRBJ2-7; abundance: .; v_gene: TRBV5-6; d_gene: .; CDR3nt: TGTGCCAGCAGCTTGCGGGAGCAGTACTTC; CDR3aa: CASSLREQYF
j_gene: TRBJ1-1; abundance: .; v_gene: TRBV13; d_gene: .; CDR3nt: TGTGCCAGCAGTCCCGGACTGATGAACACTGAAGCTTTCTTT; CDR3aa: CASSPGLMNTEAFF
j_gene: TRBJ1-5; abundance: few; v_gene: TRBV10-1; d_gene: .; CDR3nt: TGCGCCAGCAGTGAGTATGGGGGCGCGGGCAATCAGCCCCAGCATTTT; CDR3aa: CASSEYGGAGNQPQHF
j_gene: TRBJ1-1; abundance: .; v_gene: TRBV2; d_gene: TRBD1; CDR3nt: TGTGCCAGCAGACCGGGACAGGGGGTAACTGAAGCTTTCTTT; CDR3aa: CASRPGQGVTEAFF
j_gene: TRBJ1-2; abundance: few; v_gene: TRBV2; d_gene: TRBD1; CDR3nt: TGTGCCAGCAGTGCCTTAGTCGGACAGGGAGCACCCTATGGCTACACCTTC; CDR3aa: CASSALVGQGAPYGYTF
j_gene: TRBJ1-6; abundance: .; v_gene: TRBV12-1; d_gene: .; CDR3nt: TGTGCCAGCAGCTTTGGGATAGTAGGAGACAGAAGGTCACCCCTCCACTTT; CDR3aa: CASSFGIVGDRRSPLHF
j_gene: TRBJ1-1; abundance: once; v_gene: TRBV12-3/TRBV12-4; d_gene: .; CDR3nt: TGTGCCAGCAGTTTAAGGGGCGGCACTGAAGCTTTCTTT; CDR3aa: CASSLRGGTEAFF
j_gene: TRBJ1-5; abundance: .; v_gene: TRBV20-1; d_gene: TRBD1; CDR3nt: TGCAGTGCTAGTGAACAGGGGAGAGGCAATCAGCCCCAGCATTTT; CDR3aa: CSASEQGRGNQPQHF
j_gene: TRBJ1-5; abundance: .; v_gene: TRBV19; d_gene: TRBD1; CDR3nt: TGTGCCAGTAGCCAAACCCAGGGACAGGCTAATCAGCCCCAGCATTTT; CDR3aa: CASSQTQGQANQPQHF